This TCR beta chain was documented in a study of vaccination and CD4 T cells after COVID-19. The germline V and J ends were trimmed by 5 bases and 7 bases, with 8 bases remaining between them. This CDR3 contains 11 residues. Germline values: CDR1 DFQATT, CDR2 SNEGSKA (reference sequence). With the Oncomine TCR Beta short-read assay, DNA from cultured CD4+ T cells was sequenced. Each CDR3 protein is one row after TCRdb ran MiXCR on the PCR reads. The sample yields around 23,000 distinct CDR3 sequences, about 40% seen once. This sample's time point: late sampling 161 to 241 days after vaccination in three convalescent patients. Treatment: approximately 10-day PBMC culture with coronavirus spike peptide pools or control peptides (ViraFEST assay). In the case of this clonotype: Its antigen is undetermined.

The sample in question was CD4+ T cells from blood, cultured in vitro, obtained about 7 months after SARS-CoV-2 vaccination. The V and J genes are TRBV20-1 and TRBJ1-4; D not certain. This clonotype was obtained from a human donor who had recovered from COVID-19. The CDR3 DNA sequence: TGCAGTGCTCCTGCGGGTGAAAAACTGTTTTTT. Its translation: CSAPAGEKLFF.